Following are 27 T cell receptor beta chains from one sample sequenced in a study of cytomegalovirus exposure and HLA in healthy donors. PCR was performed using 60 Vbeta and 13 Jbeta primers. Libraries were prepared by immunoSEQ multiplex PCR; TCRdb keeps only in-frame clonotypes and omits some of them. The table lists about 120,000 clones, roughly 80% of them singletons. Sequencing was done on a sample of PBMCs. The receptors were sampled from a female donor in good health and CMV-seropositive.

J is TRBJ2-3 and V is TRBV18; unclear D gene. There are 12 residues in the CDR3. Per germline, CDR1 KGHSH and CDR2 LQKENI. The ends were cut back, 3 bases at V and 2 bases at J, with 3 bases in the middle. The CDR3 DNA sequence: TGTGCCAGCTCACCTATCACAGATACGCAGTATTTT. It is translated as CASSPITDTQYF.

This clone has more than one count but fewer than ten. This chain uses TRBV6-1 with TRBJ2-2, with 7 nucleotides matching TRBD1. The CDR3 is made up of 14 amino acids. Germline CDR1 and CDR2: MNHNS and SASEGT. Losses at the gene ends were 6 bases for V and 4 bases for J; bases not matched to a gene: 5. The CDR3 nucleotides are TGTGCCAGCAGAATATACAGGGGCACCGGGGAGCTGTTTTTT. This gives the protein CASRIYRGTGELFF.

This clone was counted a single time. The chain has TRBV7-2 and TRBJ2-5; D might be TRBD2 (7 bases). The germline V and J ends were trimmed by 5 bases and 5 bases, with 15 bases remaining between them. CDR3 length: 14 residues. Germline CDR1 and CDR2: SGHTA and FQGNSA. The CDR3 here is CASSPPRGGETQYF. DNA of the CDR3: TGTGCCAGCAGCCCCCCGAGGGGGGGGGAGACCCAGTACTTC.

V is TRBV27 and J is TRBJ1-1; D uncertain. Looked up from germline, CDR1 is MNHEY and CDR2 is SMNVEV (reference sequence). CDR3 length: 13 residues. Trimming shortened V by 2 bases and J by 4 bases, and 8 bases separated the two germline ends. The CDR3 DNA is TGTGCCAGCAGTTTAAGAGCGAGCACTGAAGCTTTCTTT. Its protein is CASSLRASTEAFF.

The chain carries TRBV5-1 and TRBJ2-2; a weak D match, TRBD2 (7 bases). This CDR3 is 18 amino acids long. V was pared by 0 bases and J by 2 bases, with 17 bases between. Germline loops: CDR1 SGHRS, CDR2 YFSETQ. This chain's CDR3 is CASSLVAGAAANTGELFF. The DNA for the CDR3 is TGCGCCAGCAGCTTGGTTGCGGGGGCCGCGGCCAACACCGGGGAGCTGTTTTTT.

This rearrangement joins TRBV7-9 to TRBJ1-2; TRBD1 might be the D (6 bases). This CDR3 is built from 14 residues. CDR1 is SEHNR and CDR2 is FQNEAQ in the germline V gene (reference sequence). The V and J ends lost 1 base and 8 bases respectively, with 14 bases between them. The CDR3 here is CASSLDATGEGYTF. CDR3 sequence (DNA): TGTGCCAGCAGCTTAGACGCGACAGGTGAAGGCTACACCTTC. Complete variable domain (other parts from reference TRBV7-9 and TRBJ1-2): DTGVSQNPRHKITKRGQNVTFRCDPISEHNRLYWYRQTLGQGPEFLTYFQNEAQLEKSRLLSDRFSAERPKGSFSTLEIQRTEQGDSAMYLCASSLDATGEGYTFGSGTRLTVV.

This rearrangement joins TRBV4-1 to TRBJ2-3; TRBD1 matches at 7 bases. J gave up 1 base and V 6 bases, and 7 bases lay outside the gene matches. Germline V gene data show CDR1 as MGHRA and CDR2 as YSYEKL. This CDR3 spans 15 amino acids. The CDR3 reads CASRIRTGRTDTQYF. DNA for the CDR3: TGCGCCAGCAGGATTAGGACAGGCCGCACAGATACGCAGTATTTT.

This clone was counted between two and nine times. The V call is TRBV11-1, the J call TRBJ1-1; D unresolved. In germline, CDR1 is SGHAT, CDR2 FQDESV (reference sequence). This CDR3 comprises 14 residues. V dropped 5 bases and J dropped 5 bases, with 15 bases sitting between them. CDR3 amino acids: CASSRDFAGTEAFF. The CDR3 DNA reads TGTGCCAGCAGCCGCGACTTTGCCGGGACTGAAGCTTTCTTT.

The chain has TRBV18 and TRBJ1-6; possible D gene TRBD1, 5 bases. The CDR3 totals 16 residues. CDR1 and CDR2 from the germline V gene are KGHSH and LQKENI. V was trimmed by 6 bases and J by 0 bases, leaving 12 bases between them. CDR3 sequence (DNA): TGTGCCAGCTCGTCGGGGGAAAGCTCCTATAATTCACCCCTCCACTTT. It specifies CASSSGESSYNSPLHF.

The gene calls are TRBV9 and TRBJ2-3, with 7 bases that match TRBD1. CDR1 is SGDLS and CDR2 is YYNGEE in the germline V gene. Unmatched junction bases numbered 8, after V lost 0 bases and J lost 7 bases. The CDR3 spans 15 residues. CDR3 in DNA: TGTGCCAGCAGCGTAGTGGGACAGCTTTGGAATACGCAGTATTTT. It codes for CASSVVGQLWNTQYF.

CDR3 nucleotides: TGTGCCAGCAGTTACCGGGGACAGAACACTGAAGCTTTCTTT. The encoded protein is CASSYRGQNTEAFF. This chain joins TRBV6-5 and TRBJ1-1; a weak D match, TRBD1 (6 bases). CDR1 MNHEY and CDR2 SVGAGI come from the germline V gene. The CDR3 covers 14 residues. Trimming removed 2 bases from V and 1 base from J, with 8 bases in between.

This clone has only a few counts. The chain links TRBV10-2 to TRBJ1-4; D not certain. Trimming took off 3 bases at V and 16 bases at J, with 15 bases between the two ends. CDR3 length equals 12 residues. CDR1 is WSHSY, CDR2 SAAADI, per germline. This chain's CDR3 is CASSESEGQQFF. The CDR3 DNA sequence: TGCGCCAGCAGTGAATCGGAGGGCCAACAGTTTTTT.

V gene TRBV4-2 combines with J gene TRBJ2-1; 14 nucleotides match TRBD2. V shed 4 bases and J 7 bases; nucleotides not matched to a gene: 6. Germline CDR1 reads LGHNA; CDR2 reads YNFKEQ. There are 16 residues in the CDR3. The CDR3 reads CASSPMGLAGDNEQFF. As DNA, the CDR3 is TGTGCCAGCAGCCCCATGGGACTAGCGGGAGATAATGAGCAGTTCTTC.

The table lists this clone with a few counts. The chain joins TRBV18 to TRBJ2-3; 9 positions agree with TRBD2. Losses at the gene ends were 4 bases for V and 4 bases for J; bases not matched to a gene: 0. CDR1 is KGHSH and CDR2 is LQKENI in the germline V gene. The CDR3 has 13 amino acids. CDR3 loop: CASSRLAADTQYF. CDR3 bases: TGTGCCAGCTCACGACTAGCGGCAGATACGCAGTATTTT.

This chain links TRBV2 with TRBJ1-4; D is possibly TRBD1 (6 bases). V dropped 9 bases and J dropped 6 bases, with 11 bases sitting between them. CDR1 SNHLY and CDR2 FYNNEI come from the germline V gene. This CDR3 has 12 amino acids. Here the CDR3 reads CASTQGYEKLFF. CDR3 coding DNA: TGTGCCAGTACACAGGGTTATGAAAAACTGTTTTTT.

The chain recombines TRBV5-1 with TRBJ1-4, with TRBD1 matching 9 bases. Germline V gives CDR1 SGHRS, CDR2 YFSETQ. This CDR3 is built from 18 residues. V was clipped by 4 bases and J by 3 bases; unmatched bases: 13. CDR3 in DNA: TGCGCCAGCAGCCCTGGACAGGGGCCTACAACCTCTAATGAAAAACTGTTTTTT. Translated: CASSPGQGPTTSNEKLFF.

V is TRBV7-9 and J is TRBJ1-1, with TRBD1 matching 8 bases. The trim removed 3 bases at V and 4 bases at J, leaving 7 bases unmatched. CDR1 is SEHNR and CDR2 is FQNEAQ in the germline V gene (reference sequence). This CDR3 contains 15 residues. The CDR3 sequence is CASSLHTGGVTEAFF. DNA of the CDR3: TGTGCCAGCAGCTTGCATACAGGGGGGGTCACTGAAGCTTTCTTT. Full variable domain (remainder filled in from reference TRBV7-9 and TRBJ1-1): DTGVSQNPRHKITKRGQNVTFRCDPISEHNRLYWYRQTLGQGPEFLTYFQNEAQLEKSRLLSDRFSAERPKGSFSTLEIQRTEQGDSAMYLCASSLHTGGVTEAFFGQGTRLTVV.

This CDR3 is CASSLGTSEWGETQYF. The CDR3 coding sequence is TGTGCCAGCAGCCTCGGGACTAGCGAGTGGGGGGAGACCCAGTACTTC. This sequence joins TRBV7-3 and TRBJ2-5, with TRBD2 identical over 10 bases. Unmatched junction bases numbered 11, after V lost 5 bases and J lost 5 bases. From germline, CDR1 is SGHTA and CDR2 FQGTGA. The CDR3 is made up of 16 amino acids. Complete variable domain (other parts from reference TRBV7-3 and TRBJ2-5): GAGVSQTPSNKVTEKGKYVELRCDPISGHTALYWYRQSLGQGPEFLIYFQGTGAADDSGLPNDRFFAVRPEGSVSTLKIQRTERGDSAVYLCASSLGTSEWGETQYFGPGTRLLVL.

The chain combines TRBV6-4 with TRBJ1-1; 12 bases are a match to TRBD1. Germline CDR1 is MRHNA and CDR2 is SNTAGT. The CDR3 is 13 residues long. Unmatched junction bases numbered 4, after V lost 6 bases and J lost 8 bases. CDR3 protein: CASRGQGATEAFF. The CDR3 DNA is TGTGCCAGCAGGGGACAGGGGGCAACGGAAGCTTTCTTT.

In its sample, this clone was seen once. The rearrangement uses TRBV9 and TRBJ1-1; 8 nucleotides align to TRBD1. J lost 1 base, V lost 4 bases, and 6 bases had no gene match. Looked up from germline, CDR1 is SGDLS and CDR2 is YYNGEE. The CDR3 consists of 15 residues. The CDR3 here is CASSSGQGGNTEAFF. The CDR3 region has the DNA TGTGCCAGCAGCTCCGGACAGGGAGGGAACACTGAAGCTTTCTTT.

The V gene is TRBV6-5, the J gene TRBJ2-5, with 12 positions matching TRBD2. The junction had 7 bases not matched to a gene; V was cut back by 6 bases and J by 5 bases. The V gene's germline CDR1 is MNHEY and CDR2 SVGAGI. The CDR3 is made up of 15 amino acids. CDR3 in amino acids: CASSSSGGAGETQYF. The CDR3 DNA sequence: TGTGCCAGCAGCTCTAGCGGGGGGGCCGGGGAGACCCAGTACTTC.

The chain has TRBV7-6 and TRBJ1-5, with 8 positions matching TRBD1. The CDR3 covers 13 residues. Looked up from germline, CDR1 is SGHVS and CDR2 is FNYEAQ. After removal of 4 bases from V and 7 bases from J, the junction contained 3 bases not matched to a gene. The CDR3 bases are TGTGCCAGCAGCTCCGACAGGGGCCAGCCCCAGCATTTT. Translation: CASSSDRGQPQHF. The full variable domain, its missing parts supplied by reference TRBV7-6 and TRBJ1-5, is GAGVSQSPRYKVTKRGQDVALRCDPISGHVSLYWYRQALGQGPEFLTYFNYEAQQDKSGLPNDRFSAERPEGSISTLTIQRTEQRDSAMYRCASSSDRGQPQHFGDGTRLSIL.

J is TRBJ1-3 and V is TRBV7-2; D is unclear. The CDR3 length is 15 residues. The germline gives CDR1 SGHTA, CDR2 FQGNSA. Trimming stripped 0 bases from V and 0 bases from J, with 6 bases between. The CDR3 protein is CASSLAGSSGNTIYF. CDR3 sequence (DNA): TGTGCCAGCAGCTTAGCGGGCAGCTCTGGAAACACCATATATTTT.

This chain joins TRBV28 and TRBJ1-2, with D perhaps matching TRBD1 (6 bases). V was cut by 4 bases and J by 6 bases, with 9 bases left in between. CDR3 size: 12 residues. CDR1 MDHEN and CDR2 SYDVKM come from the germline V gene. The CDR3: CASSSNRDGYTF. The CDR3 DNA reads as TGTGCCAGCAGTTCCAACAGGGATGGCTACACCTTC.

V is TRBV28 and J is TRBJ2-7; TRBD1 matches 9 bases. This CDR3 contains 14 residues. Germline V gives CDR1 MDHEN, CDR2 SYDVKM. J lost 3 bases, V lost 7 bases, and 7 bases had no gene match. This chain's CDR3 is CASTRTGVLYEQYF. CDR3 DNA sequence: TGTGCCAGCACCAGGACAGGGGTTCTCTACGAGCAGTACTTC.

This chain joins TRBV30 and TRBJ2-3, with D possibly matching TRBD2 (6 bases). CDR1 GTSNPN and CDR2 SVGIG come from the germline V gene (reference sequence). V shed 0 bases and J shed 4 bases, with 14 bases lying between them. This CDR3 region has 15 residues. For the CDR3, the DNA is TGTGCCTGGAGTGTATCGGGGGAGACCCCAGATACGCAGTATTTT. Translating it yields CAWSVSGETPDTQYF.

This chain joins TRBV27 and TRBJ2-3; D is possibly TRBD2 (6 bases). The CDR3 is made up of 14 amino acids. Germline values: CDR1 MNHEY, CDR2 SMNVEV (reference sequence). Trimming took 9 bases from V and 6 from J, leaving 19 bases between them. Here the CDR3 reads CASSARGTFDTQYF. DNA for the CDR3: TGTGCCAGTTCCGCACGGGGGACTTTCGATACGCAGTATTTT.